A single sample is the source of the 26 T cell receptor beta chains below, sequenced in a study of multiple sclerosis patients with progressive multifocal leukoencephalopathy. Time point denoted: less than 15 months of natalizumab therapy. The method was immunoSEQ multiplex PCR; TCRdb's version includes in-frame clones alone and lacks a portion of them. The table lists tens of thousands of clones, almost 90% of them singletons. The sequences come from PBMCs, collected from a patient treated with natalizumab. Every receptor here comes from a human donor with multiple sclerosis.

CDR3 loop: CASSLDRAEAGELFF. CDR3 DNA: TGTGCCAGCAGCTTGGACAGAGCGGAGGCCGGGGAGCTGTTTTTT. The chain uses TRBV5-4 and TRBJ2-2; maybe TRBD2 (5 bases). The ends were cut back, 0 bases at V and 6 bases at J, with 12 bases in the middle. CDR3 size: 15 residues. The germline V gene encodes CDR1 SGHNT and CDR2 YYREEE (reference sequence).

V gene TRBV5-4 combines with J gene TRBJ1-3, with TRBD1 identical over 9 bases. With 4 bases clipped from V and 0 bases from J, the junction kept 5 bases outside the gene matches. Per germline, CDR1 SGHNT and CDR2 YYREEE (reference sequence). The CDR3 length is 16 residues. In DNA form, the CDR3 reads TGTGCCAGCAGCCCCGGGACAGGGACCTCTGGAAACACCATATATTTT. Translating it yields CASSPGTGTSGNTIYF.

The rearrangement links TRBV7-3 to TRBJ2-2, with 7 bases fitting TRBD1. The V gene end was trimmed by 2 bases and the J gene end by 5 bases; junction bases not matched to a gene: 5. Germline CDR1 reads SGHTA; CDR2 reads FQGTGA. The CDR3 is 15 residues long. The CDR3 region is CASSLEQGYTGELFF. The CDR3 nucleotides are TGTGCCAGCAGCTTAGAACAGGGGTATACCGGGGAGCTGTTTTTT.

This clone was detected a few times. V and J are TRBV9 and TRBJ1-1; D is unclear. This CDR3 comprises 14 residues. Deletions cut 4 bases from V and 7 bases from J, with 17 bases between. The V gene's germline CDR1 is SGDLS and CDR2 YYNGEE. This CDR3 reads CASSRAPGVGEAFF. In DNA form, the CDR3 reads TGTGCCAGCAGCAGGGCTCCCGGGGTTGGTGAAGCTTTCTTT.

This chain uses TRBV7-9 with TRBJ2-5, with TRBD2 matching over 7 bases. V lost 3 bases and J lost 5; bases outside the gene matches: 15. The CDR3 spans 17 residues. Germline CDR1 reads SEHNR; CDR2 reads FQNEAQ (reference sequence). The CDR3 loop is CASSLVMVSWGGETQYF. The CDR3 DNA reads TGTGCCAGCAGCTTGGTGATGGTCTCCTGGGGGGGGGAGACCCAGTACTTC. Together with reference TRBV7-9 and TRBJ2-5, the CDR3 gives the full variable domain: DTGVSQNPRHKITKRGQNVTFRCDPISEHNRLYWYRQTLGQGPEFLTYFQNEAQLEKSRLLSDRFSAERPKGSFSTLEIQRTEQGDSAMYLCASSLVMVSWGGETQYFGPGTRLLVL.

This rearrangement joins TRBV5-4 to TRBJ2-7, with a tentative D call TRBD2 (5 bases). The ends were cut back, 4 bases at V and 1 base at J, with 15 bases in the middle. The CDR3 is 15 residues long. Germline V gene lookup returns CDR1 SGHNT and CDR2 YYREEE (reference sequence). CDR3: CASSHDGGRSYEQYF. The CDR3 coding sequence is TGTGCCAGCAGCCATGACGGAGGCCGTTCCTACGAGCAGTACTTC.

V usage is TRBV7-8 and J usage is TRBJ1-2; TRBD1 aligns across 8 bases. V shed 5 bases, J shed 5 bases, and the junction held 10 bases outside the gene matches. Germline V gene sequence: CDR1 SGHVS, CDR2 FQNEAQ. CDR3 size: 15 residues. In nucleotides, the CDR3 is TGTGCCAGCAGCCCCCGGACAGGGCGCCCATATGGCTACACCTTC. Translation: CASSPRTGRPYGYTF.

The CDR3 region has the DNA TGTGCCAGCAGCTTGTTCACCCCGGAAGCTAACTATGGCTACACCTTC. It codes for CASSLFTPEANYGYTF. The chain carries TRBV5-8 and TRBJ1-2; D not resolved. CDR3 length: 16 residues. Trimming removed 1 base at V and 0 bases at J, with 13 bases between. The germline V gene has CDR1 SGHTS and CDR2 YDEGEE.

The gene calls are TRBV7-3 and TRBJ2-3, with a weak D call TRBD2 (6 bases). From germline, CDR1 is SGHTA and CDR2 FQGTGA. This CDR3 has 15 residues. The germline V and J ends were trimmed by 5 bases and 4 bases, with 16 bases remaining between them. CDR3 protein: CASSPLAGPADTQYF. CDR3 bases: TGTGCCAGCAGCCCCCTGGCGGGGCCGGCAGATACGCAGTATTTT. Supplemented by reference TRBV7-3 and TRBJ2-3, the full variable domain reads GAGVSQTPSNKVTEKGKYVELRCDPISGHTALYWYRQSLGQGPEFLIYFQGTGAADDSGLPNDRFFAVRPEGSVSTLKIQRTERGDSAVYLCASSPLAGPADTQYFGPGTRLTVL.

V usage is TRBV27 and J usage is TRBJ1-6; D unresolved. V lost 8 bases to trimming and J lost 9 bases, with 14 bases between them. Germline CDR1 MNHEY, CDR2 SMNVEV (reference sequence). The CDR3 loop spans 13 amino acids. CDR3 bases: TGTGCCAGCTCCGATTTGGGTGTTTCACCCCTCCACTTT. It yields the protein CASSDLGVSPLHF.

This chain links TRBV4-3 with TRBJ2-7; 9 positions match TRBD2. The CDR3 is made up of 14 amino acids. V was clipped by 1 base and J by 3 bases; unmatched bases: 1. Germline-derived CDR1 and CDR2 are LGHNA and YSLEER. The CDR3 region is CASSQARGGYEQYF. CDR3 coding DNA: TGCGCCAGCAGCCAAGCGCGGGGGGGCTACGAGCAGTACTTC.

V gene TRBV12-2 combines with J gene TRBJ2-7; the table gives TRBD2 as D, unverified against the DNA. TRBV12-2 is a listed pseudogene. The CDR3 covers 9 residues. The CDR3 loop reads CASPLGPYF. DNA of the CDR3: TGTGCAAGTCCCCTAGGTCCGTACTTC.

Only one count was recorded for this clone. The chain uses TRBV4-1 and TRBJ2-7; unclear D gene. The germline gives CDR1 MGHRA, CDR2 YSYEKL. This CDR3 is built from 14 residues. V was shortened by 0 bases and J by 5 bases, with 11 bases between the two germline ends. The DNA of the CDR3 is TGCGCCAGCAGCCAAGACGACCTCCTCGACGAGCAGTACTTC. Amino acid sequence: CASSQDDLLDEQYF.

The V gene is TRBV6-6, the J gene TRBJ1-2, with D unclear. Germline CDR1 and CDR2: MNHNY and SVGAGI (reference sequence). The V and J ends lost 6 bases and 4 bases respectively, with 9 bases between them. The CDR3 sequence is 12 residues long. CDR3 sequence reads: CASSSVAYGYTF. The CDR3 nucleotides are TGTGCCAGCAGCTCGGTAGCCTATGGCTACACCTTC.

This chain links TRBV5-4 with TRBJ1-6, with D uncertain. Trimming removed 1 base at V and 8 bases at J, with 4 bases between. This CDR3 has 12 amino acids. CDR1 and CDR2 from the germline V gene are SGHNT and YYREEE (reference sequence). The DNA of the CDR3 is TGTGCCAGCAGCTTGTGGGATTCACCCCTCCACTTT. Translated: CASSLWDSPLHF.

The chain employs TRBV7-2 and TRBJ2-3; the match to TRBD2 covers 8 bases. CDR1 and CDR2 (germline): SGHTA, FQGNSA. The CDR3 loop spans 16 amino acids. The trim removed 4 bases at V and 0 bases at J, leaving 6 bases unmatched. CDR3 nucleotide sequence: TGTGCCAGCAGCTCCCGGGGGGGGTCTAGCACAGATACGCAGTATTTT. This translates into CASSSRGGSSTDTQYF. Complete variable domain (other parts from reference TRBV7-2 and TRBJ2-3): GAGVSQSPSNKVTEKGKDVELRCDPISGHTALYWYRQSLGQGLEFLIYFQGNSAPDKSGLPSDRFSAERTGGSVSTLTIQRTQQEDSAVYLCASSSRGGSSTDTQYFGPGTRLTVL.

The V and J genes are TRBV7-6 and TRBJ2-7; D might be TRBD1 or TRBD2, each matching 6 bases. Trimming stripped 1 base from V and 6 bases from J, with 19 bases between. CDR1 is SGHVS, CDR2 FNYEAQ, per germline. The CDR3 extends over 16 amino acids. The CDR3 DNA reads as TGTGCCAGCAGCTTAGGTACCCGGGGGCCGCCCTCCGAGCAGTACTTC. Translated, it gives CASSLGTRGPPSEQYF.

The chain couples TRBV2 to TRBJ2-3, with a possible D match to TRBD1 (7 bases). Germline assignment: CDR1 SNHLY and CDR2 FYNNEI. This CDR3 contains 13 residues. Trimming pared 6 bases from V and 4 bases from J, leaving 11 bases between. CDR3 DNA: TGTGCCAGCAGCAGGGGGGTCCCAGATACGCAGTATTTT. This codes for CASSRGVPDTQYF.

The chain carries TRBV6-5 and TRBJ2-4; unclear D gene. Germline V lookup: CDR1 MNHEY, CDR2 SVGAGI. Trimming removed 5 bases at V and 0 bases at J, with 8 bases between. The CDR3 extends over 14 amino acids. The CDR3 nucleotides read TGTGCCAGCAGTCCTATTGGAGCCAAAAACATTCAGTACTTC. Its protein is CASSPIGAKNIQYF.

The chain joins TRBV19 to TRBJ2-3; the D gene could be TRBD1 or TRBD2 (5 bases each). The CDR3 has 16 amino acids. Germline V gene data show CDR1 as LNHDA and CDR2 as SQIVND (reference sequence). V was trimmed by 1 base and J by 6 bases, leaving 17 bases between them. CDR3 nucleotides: TGTGCCAGTAGTATAGGTGGGGACGGACCATCTGATACGCAGTATTTT. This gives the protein CASSIGGDGPSDTQYF.

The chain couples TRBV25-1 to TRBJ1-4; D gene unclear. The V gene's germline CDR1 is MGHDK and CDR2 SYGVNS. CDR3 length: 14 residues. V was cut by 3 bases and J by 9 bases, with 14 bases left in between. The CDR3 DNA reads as TGTGCCAGCAGTGATTCCTCAGCCGGGAAAAAACTGTTTTTT. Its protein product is CASSDSSAGKKLFF.

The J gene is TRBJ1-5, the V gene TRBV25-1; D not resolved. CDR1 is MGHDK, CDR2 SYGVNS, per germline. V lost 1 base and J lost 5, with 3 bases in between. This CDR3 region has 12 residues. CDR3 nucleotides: TGTGCCAGCAGTGAATTAGATCAGCCCCAGCATTTT. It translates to CASSELDQPQHF.

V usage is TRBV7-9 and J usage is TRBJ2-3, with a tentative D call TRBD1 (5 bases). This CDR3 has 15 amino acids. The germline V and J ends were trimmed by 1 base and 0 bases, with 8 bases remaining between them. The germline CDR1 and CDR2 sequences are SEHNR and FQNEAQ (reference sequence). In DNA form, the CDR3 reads TGTGCCAGCAGCTTAGGACAGTTGAGCACAGATACGCAGTATTTT. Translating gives CASSLGQLSTDTQYF.

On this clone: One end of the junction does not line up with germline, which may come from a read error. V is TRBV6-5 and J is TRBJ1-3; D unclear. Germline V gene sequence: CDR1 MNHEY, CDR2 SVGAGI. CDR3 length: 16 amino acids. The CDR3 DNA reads TGTGCCAACAGTTTAGGAGTCGGAGTCTCTGGAAACACCATATATTTT. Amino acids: CANSLGVGVSGNTIYF.

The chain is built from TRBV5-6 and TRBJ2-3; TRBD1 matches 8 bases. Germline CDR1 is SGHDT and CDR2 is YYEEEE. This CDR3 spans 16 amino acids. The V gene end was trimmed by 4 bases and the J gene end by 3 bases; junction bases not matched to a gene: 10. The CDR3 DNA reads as TGTGCCAGCAGCCTTTGGACAGGGAAAGAGACAGATACGCAGTATTTT. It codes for CASSLWTGKETDTQYF.

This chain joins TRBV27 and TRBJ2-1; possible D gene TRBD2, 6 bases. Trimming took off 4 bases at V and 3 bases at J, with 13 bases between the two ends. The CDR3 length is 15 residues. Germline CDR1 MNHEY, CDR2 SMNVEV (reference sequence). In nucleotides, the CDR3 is TGTGCCAGCAGTTCCGCGGGGAGGCTCTACAATGAGCAGTTCTTC. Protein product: CASSSAGRLYNEQFF.